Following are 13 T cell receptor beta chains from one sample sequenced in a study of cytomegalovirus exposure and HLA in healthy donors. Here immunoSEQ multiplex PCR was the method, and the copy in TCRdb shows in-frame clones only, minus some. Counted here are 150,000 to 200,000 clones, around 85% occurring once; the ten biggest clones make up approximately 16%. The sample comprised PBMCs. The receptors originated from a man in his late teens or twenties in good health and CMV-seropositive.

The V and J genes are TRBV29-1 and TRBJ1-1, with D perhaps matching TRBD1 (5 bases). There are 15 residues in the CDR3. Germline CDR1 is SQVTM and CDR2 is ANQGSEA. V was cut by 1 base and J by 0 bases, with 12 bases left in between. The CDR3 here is CSVEVSGGMNTEAFF. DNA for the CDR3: TGCAGCGTTGAAGTTTCGGGGGGTATGAACACTGAAGCTTTCTTT.

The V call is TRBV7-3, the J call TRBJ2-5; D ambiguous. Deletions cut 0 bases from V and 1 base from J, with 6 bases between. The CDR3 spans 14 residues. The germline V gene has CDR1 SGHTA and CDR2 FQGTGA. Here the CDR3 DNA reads TGTGCCAGCAGCTTAACGAACACCCAAGAGACCCAGTACTTC. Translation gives CASSLTNTQETQYF.

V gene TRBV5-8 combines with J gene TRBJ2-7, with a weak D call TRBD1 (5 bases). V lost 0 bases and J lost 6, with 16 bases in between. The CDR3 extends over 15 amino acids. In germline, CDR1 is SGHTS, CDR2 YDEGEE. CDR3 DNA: TGTGCCAGCAGCTTGGAAGCAGGGCAATCTGGCGAGCAGTACTTC. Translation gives CASSLEAGQSGEQYF.

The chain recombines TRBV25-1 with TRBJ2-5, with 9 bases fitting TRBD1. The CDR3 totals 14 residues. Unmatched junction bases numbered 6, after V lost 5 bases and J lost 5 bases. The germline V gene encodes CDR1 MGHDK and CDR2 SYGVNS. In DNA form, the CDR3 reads TGTGCCAGCAGTTCACGGGACAGGGAGGAGACCCAGTACTTC. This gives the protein CASSSRDREETQYF.

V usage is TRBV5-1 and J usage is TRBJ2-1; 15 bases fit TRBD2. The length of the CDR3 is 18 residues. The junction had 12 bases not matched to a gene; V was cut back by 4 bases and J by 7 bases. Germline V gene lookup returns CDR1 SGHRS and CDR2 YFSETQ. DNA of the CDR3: TGCGCCAGCAGCCGCGGGACTAGCGGGAGGCCGGGGCATAATGAGCAGTTCTTC. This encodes CASSRGTSGRPGHNEQFF. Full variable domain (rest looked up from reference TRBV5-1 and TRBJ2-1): KAGVTQTPRYLIKTRGQQVTLSCSPISGHRSVSWYQQTPGQGLQFLFEYFSETQRNKGNFPGRFSGRQFSNSRSEMNVSTLELGDSALYLCASSRGTSGRPGHNEQFFGPGTRLTVL.

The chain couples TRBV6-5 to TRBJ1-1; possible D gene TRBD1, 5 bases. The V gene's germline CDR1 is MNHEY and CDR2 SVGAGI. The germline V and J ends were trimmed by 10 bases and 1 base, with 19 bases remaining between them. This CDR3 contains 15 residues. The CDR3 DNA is TGTGCCACCCCTAGACTTAGACAGCCGAACACTGAAGCTTTCTTT. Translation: CATPRLRQPNTEAFF.

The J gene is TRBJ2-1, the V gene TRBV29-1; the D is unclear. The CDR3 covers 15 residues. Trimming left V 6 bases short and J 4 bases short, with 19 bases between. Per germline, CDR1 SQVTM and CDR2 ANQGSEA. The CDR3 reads CSVLRDPRGYNEQFF. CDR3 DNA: TGCAGCGTCCTAAGAGACCCCCGAGGTTACAATGAGCAGTTCTTC.

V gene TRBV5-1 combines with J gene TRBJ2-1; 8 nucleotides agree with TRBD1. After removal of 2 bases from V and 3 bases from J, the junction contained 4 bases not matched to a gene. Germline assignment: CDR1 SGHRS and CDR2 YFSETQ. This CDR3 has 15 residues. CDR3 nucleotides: TGCGCCAGCAGCTTACAGGGGGAAGTCTACAATGAGCAGTTCTTC. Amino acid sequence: CASSLQGEVYNEQFF.

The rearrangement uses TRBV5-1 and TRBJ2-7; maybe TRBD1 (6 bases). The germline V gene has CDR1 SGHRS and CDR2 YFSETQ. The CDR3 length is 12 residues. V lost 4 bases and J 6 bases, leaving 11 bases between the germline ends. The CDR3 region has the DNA TGCGCCAGCAGCGTAACAGGGAGCGAGCAGTACTTC. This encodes CASSVTGSEQYF.

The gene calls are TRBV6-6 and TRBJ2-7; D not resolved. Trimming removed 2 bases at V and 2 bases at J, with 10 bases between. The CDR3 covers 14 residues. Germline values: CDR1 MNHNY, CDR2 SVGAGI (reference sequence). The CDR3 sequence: CASSYPTETYEQYF. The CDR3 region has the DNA TGTGCCAGCAGTTACCCGACGGAGACCTACGAGCAGTACTTC.

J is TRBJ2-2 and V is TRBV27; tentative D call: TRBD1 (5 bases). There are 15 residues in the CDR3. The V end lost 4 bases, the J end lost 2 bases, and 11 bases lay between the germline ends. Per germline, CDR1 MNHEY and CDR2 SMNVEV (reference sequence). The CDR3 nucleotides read TGTGCCAGCAGTTACGACAGAACAAACACCGGGGAGCTGTTTTTT. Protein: CASSYDRTNTGELFF.

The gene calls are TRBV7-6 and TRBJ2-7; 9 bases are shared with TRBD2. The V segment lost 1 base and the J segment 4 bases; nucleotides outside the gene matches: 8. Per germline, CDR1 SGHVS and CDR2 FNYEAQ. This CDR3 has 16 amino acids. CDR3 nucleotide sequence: TGTGCCAGCAGCTTAGGTAGCGGGGGCCGGTTATACGAGCAGTACTTC. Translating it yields CASSLGSGGRLYEQYF. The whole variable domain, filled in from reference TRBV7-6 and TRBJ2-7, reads GAGVSQSPRYKVTKRGQDVALRCDPISGHVSLYWYRQALGQGPEFLTYFNYEAQQDKSGLPNDRFSAERPEGSISTLTIQRTEQRDSAMYRCASSLGSGGRLYEQYFGPGTRLTVT.

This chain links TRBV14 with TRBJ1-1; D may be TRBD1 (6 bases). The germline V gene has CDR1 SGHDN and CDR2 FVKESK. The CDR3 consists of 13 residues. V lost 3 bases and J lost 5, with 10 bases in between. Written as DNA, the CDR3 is TGTGCCAGCAGCCAGTACAGGGCGACTGAAGCTTTCTTT. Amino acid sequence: CASSQYRATEAFF.